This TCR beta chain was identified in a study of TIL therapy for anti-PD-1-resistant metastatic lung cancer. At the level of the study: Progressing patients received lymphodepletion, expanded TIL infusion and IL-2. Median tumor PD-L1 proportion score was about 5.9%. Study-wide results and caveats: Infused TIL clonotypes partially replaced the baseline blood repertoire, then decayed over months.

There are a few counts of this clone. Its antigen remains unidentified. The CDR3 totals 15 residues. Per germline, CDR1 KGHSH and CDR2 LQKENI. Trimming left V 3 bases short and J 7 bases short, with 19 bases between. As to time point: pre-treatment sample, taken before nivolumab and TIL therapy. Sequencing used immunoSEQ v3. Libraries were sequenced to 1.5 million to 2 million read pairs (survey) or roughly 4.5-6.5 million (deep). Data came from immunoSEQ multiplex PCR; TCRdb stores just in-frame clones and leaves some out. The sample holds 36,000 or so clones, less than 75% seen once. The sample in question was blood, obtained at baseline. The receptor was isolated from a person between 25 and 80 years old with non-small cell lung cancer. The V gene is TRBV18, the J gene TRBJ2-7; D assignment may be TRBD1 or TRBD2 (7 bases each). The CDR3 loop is CASSPLTGDYGEQYF. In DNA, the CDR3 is TGTGCCAGCTCACCCCTAACAGGGGACTATGGAGAGCAGTACTTC.